This T cell receptor (beta chain) was sequenced during a study of T cell changes during pregnancy in multiple sclerosis (dated by TCRdb to the late 2010s). General notes on the study: The study looked at changes in the T cell repertoire across pregnancy in women with multiple sclerosis.

Libraries were prepared through the immunoSEQ multiplex PCR assay. The immuneACCESS repertoire file appears here via TCRdb, limited to in-frame rearrangements. These files lack a portion of the clones; in checked studies, under half of the deficit traces to unresolved V genes, and the cause of the others is not known. The sample table contains fewer than 100,000 clones; only one count was recorded for 85% to 95% of them. Just over 2.5% of the sample goes to the ten largest clones. About this clone itself: Its antigen specificity is not known. No base-level quality is on record; no much larger clone is a single base apart.

The germline V gene specifies MDHEN as CDR1 and SYDVKM as CDR2. The germline V end is reduced by 3 bases and the J end by 9 bases; junction bases left unmatched: 7. From the cysteine up to the phenylalanine, the CDR3 has a length of 16 residues. Only CDR3 DNA is held: 48 bases, read in frame from base 1. The rearrangement combines TRBV28 with TRBJ2-1; the junction holds 14 bases that match TRBD2. The receptor's source is a female donor in good health, enrolled as a control in a pregnancy study. The source was peripheral blood, collected after pregnancy. The CDR3 in this case is CASSFGTSGGISEQFF. The DNA sequence reads TGTGCCAGCAGTTTTGGGACTAGCGGGGGTATCAGTGAGCAGTTCTTC.